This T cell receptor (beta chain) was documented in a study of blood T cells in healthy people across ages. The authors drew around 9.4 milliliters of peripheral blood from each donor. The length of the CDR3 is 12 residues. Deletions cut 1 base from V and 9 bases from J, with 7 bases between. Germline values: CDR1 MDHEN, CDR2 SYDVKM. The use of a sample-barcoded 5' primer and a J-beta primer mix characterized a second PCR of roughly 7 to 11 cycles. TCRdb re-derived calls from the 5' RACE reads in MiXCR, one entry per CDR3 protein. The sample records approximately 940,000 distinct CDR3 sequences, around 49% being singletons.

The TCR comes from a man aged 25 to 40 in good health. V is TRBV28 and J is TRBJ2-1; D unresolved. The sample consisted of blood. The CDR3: CASSLLGSEQFF. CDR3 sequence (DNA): TGTGCCAGCAGTTTATTGGGTAGTGAGCAGTTCTTC.